This T cell receptor (beta chain) was retrieved from a study of cytomegalovirus exposure and HLA in healthy donors. Across the study: The Caucasian-associated ancestry cluster contained 81% of the roughly 390 genotyped donors.

Study results and caveats: V- and J-gene trimming in TCR beta was tied to a missense DCLRE1C variant by an analysis performed later. Reported performance of the classifier showed diagnosis of cytomegalovirus status with high specificity and sensitivity. In an earlier analysis, in some 600 donors, most V segments appeared productive either ~90% or ~30% of the time.

The PCR contained 60 Vbeta and 13 Jbeta primers. Profiling relied on immunoSEQ multiplex PCR, and the TCRdb table lists in-frame clones only, not all of them. The sample comprises 140,000 to 150,000 clones, approximately 72% of which are singletons, and approximately 2% rests with the top ten. The V gene end was trimmed by 1 base and the J gene end by 2 bases; junction bases not matched to a gene: 3. This CDR3 is 15 amino acids long. The germline V gene encodes CDR1 SGHRS and CDR2 YFSETQ. Details on this clone: Its target is unknown.

Sequencing used PBMCs. This receptor was identified in a man aged 40-50 years in good health and CMV-seronegative. This sequence joins TRBV5-1 and TRBJ2-7, with TRBD2 matching 10 bases. The CDR3 loop is CASSLFSGGTYEQYF. CDR3 nucleotides: TGCGCCAGCAGCTTGTTTAGCGGGGGGACCTACGAGCAGTACTTC.